The following is a T cell receptor (beta chain) sequence with its context. Data came from immunoSEQ multiplex PCR; TCRdb stores just in-frame clones and leaves some out. The sample lists some 61,000 clones, more than 80% occurring once. The data belong to a study of blood T cell repertoires in COVID-19. For the study at large: Italy, Spain and the United States were the sources of the convalescent and acute COVID-19 samples. Sources were T cells, B-cell-depleted T cells, or PBMCs; the material itself was cDNA or gDNA.

Trimming shortened V by 0 bases and J by 0 bases, and 6 bases separated the two germline ends. The CDR3 has 14 amino acids. Germline loops: CDR1 SGHTS, CDR2 YDEGEE. The V gene is TRBV5-8, the J gene TRBJ2-5; no reliable D call. Specimen: peripheral blood. The receptor's source is a man between 25 and 39 years old with acute or convalescent COVID-19. The CDR3 loop is CASSLGSNQETQYF. Here the CDR3 DNA reads TGTGCCAGCAGCTTGGGTTCAAACCAAGAGACCCAGTACTTC.